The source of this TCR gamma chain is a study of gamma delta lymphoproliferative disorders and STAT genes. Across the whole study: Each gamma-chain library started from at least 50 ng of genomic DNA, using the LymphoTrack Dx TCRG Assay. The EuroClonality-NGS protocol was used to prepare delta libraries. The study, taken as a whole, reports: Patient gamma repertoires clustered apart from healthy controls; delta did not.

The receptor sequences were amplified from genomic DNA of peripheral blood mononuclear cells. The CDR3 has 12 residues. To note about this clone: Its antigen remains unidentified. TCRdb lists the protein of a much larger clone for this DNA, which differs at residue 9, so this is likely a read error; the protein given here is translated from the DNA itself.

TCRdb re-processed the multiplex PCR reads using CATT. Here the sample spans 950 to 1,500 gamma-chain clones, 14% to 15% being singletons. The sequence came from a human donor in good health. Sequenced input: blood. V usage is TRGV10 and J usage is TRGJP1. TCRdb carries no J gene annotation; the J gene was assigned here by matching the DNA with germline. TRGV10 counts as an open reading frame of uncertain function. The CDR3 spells CAAWRWCWCKIF. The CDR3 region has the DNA TGTGCTGCGTGGCGCTGGTGTTGGTGCAAGATATTT.